The 6 T cell receptor beta chains below were found in one sample sequenced in a study of blood T cell repertoires in COVID-19 (dated by TCRdb to 2020 to 2021). Library preparation employed the immunoSEQ multiplex PCR assay. In its TCRdb copy, this immuneACCESS table keeps in-frame sequences only and misses some clones. Where compared with another copy, unresolved V genes explain less than half of these, and the others have no known cause. The sample yields roughly 300,000 clones; roughly nine tenths were counted once. The top ten clones comprise approximately 12% of the sample. Sequenced material: peripheral blood. The receptor set was obtained from a woman in her twenties or thirties with COVID-19, enrolled during active disease.

In DNA, the CDR3 is TGTGCCAGCAGCTTTCGACCCCGGGACAGGGGGCACGTTGAGCAGTTCTTC. Protein sequence: CASSFRPRDRGHVEQFF. The rearrangement links TRBV11-2 to TRBJ2-1; 12 bases line up with TRBD1. Germline V gene sequence: CDR1 SGHAT, CDR2 FQNNGV. This CDR3 has 17 residues. Trimming cost V 3 bases and J 9 bases; bases outside gene matches: 12. Filled out from reference TRBV11-2 and TRBJ2-1, the complete variable domain reads EAGVAQSPRYKIIEKRQSVAFWCNPISGHATLYWYQQILGQGPKLLIQFQNNGVVDDSQLPKDRFSAERLKGVDSTLKIQPAKLEDSAVYLCASSFRPRDRGHVEQFFGPGTRLTVL.

The rearrangement links TRBV7-9 to TRBJ1-1; possibly TRBD1 for D (5 bases). The CDR3 loop spans 13 amino acids. Trimming shortened V by 3 bases and J by 4 bases, and 9 bases separated the two germline ends. Germline values: CDR1 SEHNR, CDR2 FQNEAQ (reference sequence). The CDR3 bases are TGTGCCAGCAGCTTCGGTCAGGGCACTGAAGCTTTCTTT. Encoded protein: CASSFGQGTEAFF.

The chain uses TRBV12-3 or TRBV12-4 and TRBJ1-3; a weak D match, TRBD1 (6 bases). The CDR3 spans 13 residues. Trimming took 11 bases from V and 0 from J, leaving 11 bases between them. The chain's CDR3 is CAGTTGSGNTIYF. CDR3 DNA sequence: TGTGCCGGGACGACAGGCTCTGGAAACACCATATATTTT.

The chain couples TRBV7-8 to TRBJ2-5; TRBD1 aligns across 9 bases. Germline loops: CDR1 SGHVS, CDR2 FQNEAQ. The V and J ends lost 3 bases and 2 bases, in that order; junction bases with no gene match: 7. The CDR3 loop spans 16 amino acids. Here the CDR3 reads CASSFTVGQGQETQYF. The CDR3 coding sequence is TGTGCCAGCAGCTTTACGGTGGGACAGGGACAAGAGACCCAGTACTTC.

J is TRBJ1-1 and V is TRBV29-1; 7 nucleotides line up with TRBD1. The CDR3 runs 15 residues. The germline V gene has CDR1 SQVTM and CDR2 ANQGSEA. V was pared by 4 bases and J by 1 base, with 9 bases of the junction left unmatched. CDR3 DNA: TGCAGCGTTGCAGGGACAGATACCTCGAACACTGAAGCTTTCTTT. It specifies CSVAGTDTSNTEAFF. Variable domain in full (rest from reference TRBV29-1 and TRBJ1-1): SAVISQKPSRDICQRGTSLTIQCQVDSQVTMMFWYRQQPGQSLTLIATANQGSEATYESGFVIDKFPISRPNLTFSTLTVSNMSPEDSSIYLCSVAGTDTSNTEAFFGQGTRLTVV.

The rearrangement joins TRBV2 to TRBJ2-3; D gene uncertain. Per the germline V gene, CDR1 is SNHLY and CDR2 is FYNNEI. V gave up 2 bases and J gave up 7 bases, with 7 bases separating them. This CDR3 is built from 12 residues. CDR3 region: CASSEQINTQYF. The CDR3 DNA follows: TGTGCCAGCAGTGAACAGATCAATACGCAGTATTTT.